This note documents a single T cell receptor beta chain sequence. Trimming removed 7 bases from V and 1 base from J, with 13 bases in between. This CDR3 is built from 13 residues. Germline V gene sequence: CDR1 SQVTM, CDR2 ANQGSEA. This entry belongs to a study of CD8+ T cells in alopecia areata. Study as a whole: Those patients who were treated received oral tofacitinib, which was given at 5 to 10 mg twice daily for moderate-to-severe alopecia areata.

It was cDNA, reverse transcribed from extracted RNA, that served as the sequencing template. This table comes from immunoSEQ multiplex PCR, and its TCRdb copy is limited to in-frame clones, with some not included. The sample has approximately 89,000 clones; roughly 42% are singletons. V usage is TRBV29-1 and J usage is TRBJ1-1; tentatively, D is TRBD1 (6 bases). This TCR was sampled from a human donor with alopecia areata. Sequenced: CD4+ T cells sorted from blood. CDR3 amino acids: CSALGHPNTEAFF. CDR3 coding DNA: TGCAGCGCCTTGGGACACCCGAACACTGAAGCTTTCTTT.